This is a list of T cell receptor beta chains from one sample in a study of PD-1 blockade in classical Hodgkin lymphoma. TCRdb's copy holds only in-frame clones and misses some; the assay was immunoSEQ multiplex PCR. The sample has fewer than 10,000 clones, around 90% seen once. The sequenced material came from CD8+ T cells from blood. These receptors were obtained from a human donor with classical Hodgkin lymphoma. Each CDR3 is given with its conserved first and last residue. The D gene is left open where the match is weak. Size values are once, few and many counts, or a class for expanded clones, and some rows have none.

V gene,CDR3 length,J gene,D gene,clone size,CDR3 DNA,CDR3 protein
TRBV5-5,11,TRBJ1-4,-,-,TGTGCCAGCAGCTTGGGAGCGAGATTGTTTTTT,CASSLGARLFF
TRBV14,13,TRBJ2-1,-,-,TGTGCCAGCAGCCAAGGACAGTACAATGAGCAGTTCTTC,CASSQGQYNEQFF
TRBV27,13,TRBJ2-7,-,-,TGTGCCAGCAGTTTTTCTCAAGGATACGAGCAGTACTTC,CASSFSQGYEQYF
TRBV27,14,TRBJ2-7,-,-,TGTGCCAGCAGTTTGAAACGCAGGGGGGACGAGCAGTACTTC,CASSLKRRGDEQYF
TRBV11-2,16,TRBJ2-1,TRBD2,once,TGTGCCAGCAGGCTCCCTAGCGGGGGTATATACAATGAGCAGTTCTTC,CASRLPSGGIYNEQFF
TRBV5-5,16,TRBJ1-4,TRBD1,-,TGTGCCAGCAGTTTAGGACAGGGGAGGGGTCGGGAAAAACTGTTTTTT,CASSLGQGRGREKLFF
TRBV5-6,15,TRBJ2-7,-,-,TGTGCCAGCAGCTTGGACACTAGTGGGTTCTACGAGCAGTACTTC,CASSLDTSGFYEQYF
TRBV27,14,TRBJ1-5,-,-,TGTGCCAGCGCTCCCCGGGGCCTCAATCAGCCCCAGCATTTT,CASAPRGLNQPQHF
TRBV19,15,TRBJ2-7,TRBD1,-,TGTGCCAGTAGTCCCCGGGACAGGAACCTCTACGAGCAGTACTTC,CASSPRDRNLYEQYF
TRBV7-8,14,TRBJ2-3,-,-,TGTGCCAGCAGCTACTGGGGTAGCACAGATACGCAGTATTTT,CASSYWGSTDTQYF
TRBV20-1,11,TRBJ2-7,TRBD1,-,TGCAGTGCTGGCGACAGGGTCGAGCAGTACTTC,CSAGDRVEQYF
TRBV7-8,11,TRBJ2-3,-,once,TGTGCCAGCAGCCAGGGGGATACGCAGTATTTT,CASSQGDTQYF
TRBV7-6,15,TRBJ2-7,TRBD1,-,TGTGCCAGCAGCTGGGGGGACAGGGGATCCTACGAGCAGTACTTC,CASSWGDRGSYEQYF
TRBV6-5,15,TRBJ2-5,TRBD2,-,TGTGCCAGCAGTTATAGCGGGGGAGGCCAAGAGACCCAGTACTTC,CASSYSGGGQETQYF
TRBV10-1,14,TRBJ2-3,-,-,TGCGCCAGCAGCCTTGGGGGGGCCACAGATACGCAGTATTTT,CASSLGGATDTQYF
TRBV4-3,14,TRBJ1-5,-,-,TGCGCCAGCAGCCAGCTACTGAGCAATCAGCCCCAGCATTTT,CASSQLLSNQPQHF
TRBV28,16,TRBJ2-3,TRBD2,-,TGTGCCAGCGGCACCCTGCGGGAGGCTCCCACAGATACGCAGTATTTT,CASGTLREAPTDTQYF
TRBV6-5,14,TRBJ1-1,-,-,TGTGCCAGCAGTCACCTGGGGGTGAACACTGAAGCTTTCTTT,CASSHLGVNTEAFF
TRBV15,17,TRBJ2-3,TRBD2,-,TGTGCCACCAGCAGAGAGGGGGGACTAATATTCACAGATACGCAGTATTTT,CATSREGGLIFTDTQYF
TRBV4-1,15,TRBJ2-7,-,-,TGCGCCAGCAGCCAGGGCGGTGGTTTTTCCTACGAGCAGTACTTC,CASSQGGGFSYEQYF
TRBV6-1,15,TRBJ2-3,TRBD2,-,TGTGCCAGCAGTGGACTAGCGGGGGGGCCAGATACGCAGTATTTT,CASSGLAGGPDTQYF
TRBV27,15,TRBJ1-4,-,-,TGTGCCAGCAGTTTATCAGTTGCAACTAATGAAAAACTGTTTTTT,CASSLSVATNEKLFF
TRBV6-1,15,TRBJ2-7,-,-,TGTGCCAGCAGTGCACTGGTCCAGCGGACCTACGAGCAGTACTTC,CASSALVQRTYEQYF
TRBV11-2,16,TRBJ2-7,-,-,TGTGCCAGCAGCTTAGAAGCTCTAGCGTATTACTACGAGCAGTACTTC,CASSLEALAYYYEQYF
TRBV6-1,15,TRBJ2-1,-,-,TGTGCCAGCAGTGAGACGGATGACTCCTACAATGAGCAGTTCTTC,CASSETDDSYNEQFF
TRBV6-5,13,TRBJ2-7,-,-,TGTGCCAGCAGTCCCCAGGTCCCCTACGAGCAGTACTTC,CASSPQVPYEQYF
TRBV4-3,16,TRBJ2-3,-,-,TGCGCCAGCAGCCAAGAAGGGGGGGATATCACAGATACGCAGTATTTT,CASSQEGGDITDTQYF
TRBV4-1,15,TRBJ2-6,-,-,TGCGCCAGCAGCCTCCGGGACTCTGGGGCCAACGTCCTGACTTTC,CASSLRDSGANVLTF
TRBV6-4,14,TRBJ1-2,-,-,TGTGCCAGCAGTGACTCGGACACTTCCTCGAGCTACACCTTC,CASSDSDTSSSYTF
TRBV4-1,19,TRBJ2-1,TRBD2,-,TGCGCCAGCAGCCAATCCGAAGTAGCGGGAGGTGGATCCTACAATGAGCAGTTCTTC,CASSQSEVAGGGSYNEQFF
TRBV5-4,14,TRBJ1-5,-,-,TGTGCCAGCAGCTCCGACCATAGCAATCAGCCCCAGCATTTT,CASSSDHSNQPQHF
TRBV19,14,TRBJ1-5,-,-,TGTGCCAGTAGTATATTTGAGGGAGGGCAGCCCCAGCATTTT,CASSIFEGGQPQHF
TRBV7-3,18,TRBJ2-3,TRBD2,-,TGTGCCAGCAGTCTTAACGTTAGACTAGCGGGGGGCACAGATACGCAGTATTTT,CASSLNVRLAGGTDTQYF
TRBV4-1,18,TRBJ2-1,-,-,TGCGCCAGCAGCCAAATGACCAGGGACCAGAGCTCCTACAATGAGCAGTTCTTC,CASSQMTRDQSSYNEQFF
TRBV27,13,TRBJ1-1,-,-,TGTGCCAGCAGTTTATCGAGGCATACGGAAGCTTTCTTT,CASSLSRHTEAFF
TRBV13,17,TRBJ1-6,-,-,TGTGCCAGCAGCTTAAGTGGGGGGGGCTTATATAATTCACCCCTCCACTTT,CASSLSGGGLYNSPLHF
TRBV28,17,TRBJ2-5,TRBD2,-,TGTGCCAGCAGTTTAACACTAGCGGGGACGGACCAAGAGACCCAGTACTTC,CASSLTLAGTDQETQYF
TRBV4-2,16,TRBJ2-6,-,-,TGTGCCAGCAGCCAAGATTTGAGCTCTGGGGCCAACGTCCTGACTTTC,CASSQDLSSGANVLTF
TRBV6-4,16,TRBJ1-2,-,-,TGTGCCAGCAGCCCCGCCCGAGGACAGAGAGAATATGGCTACACCTTC,CASSPARGQREYGYTF
TRBV7-8,14,TRBJ2-1,-,once,TGTGCCAGCAGAACCTTTGGAGGGGGCCACGAGCAGTTCTTC,CASRTFGGGHEQFF
TRBV29-1,12,TRBJ2-7,-,-,TGCAGCGTTGATGGTGAGGGAGGGGGGCAGTACTTC,CSVDGEGGGQYF
TRBV28,13,TRBJ2-7,TRBD1,-,TGTGCCAGCAGTTCGGGGACAGGCTACGAGCAGTACTTC,CASSSGTGYEQYF
TRBV4-1,13,TRBJ2-7,TRBD2,-,TGCGCCAGCAGCCAAGGACTAGCCTCCGAGCAGTACTTC,CASSQGLASEQYF
TRBV7-8,15,TRBJ2-7,TRBD1,-,TGTGCCAGCAGCCCCTGGACAGGGGCGAGCGACGAGCAGTACTTC,CASSPWTGASDEQYF
TRBV13,13,TRBJ2-2,-,-,TGTGCCAGCAGCTTAGGACGGGTCGGGGAGCTGTTTTTT,CASSLGRVGELFF
TRBV19,14,TRBJ1-5,-,-,TGTGCCAGTAGCCATGGCAATAGCAATCAGCCCCAGCATTTT,CASSHGNSNQPQHF
TRBV6-1,12,TRBJ1-1,-,-,TGTGCCAGCAGGGAAGGGGGAACTGAAGCTTTCTTT,CASREGGTEAFF